These 24 T cell receptor beta chains share one sample of origin, sequenced in a study of a mutant IDH1 vaccine in newly diagnosed glioma. These receptors' antigens are unknown. Clones were sequenced by immunoSEQ multiplex PCR, and TCRdb holds only the in-frame ones, with some missing. The table shows almost 95,000 clones, with about 90% occurring only once. Specified time point: week 47, end of study. The vaccine gave 300 ug of a 20-mer mutant IDH1 peptide subcutaneously per dose. Sequenced here: PBMCs, sampled from a glioma patient whose treatment included an IDH1 peptide vaccine. These TCRs come from a woman in her forties or fifties with glioma.

The V and J genes are TRBV27 and TRBJ2-7; tentative D call: TRBD1 (6 bases). This CDR3 contains 15 residues. Germline CDR1 and CDR2: MNHEY and SMNVEV (reference sequence). Deletions cut 1 base from V and 2 bases from J, with 12 bases between. The CDR3 region is CASSLLQGNPYEQYF. CDR3 in DNA: TGTGCCAGCAGTTTATTACAGGGAAACCCCTACGAGCAGTACTTC.

This chain links TRBV18 with TRBJ2-1; 7 bases map to TRBD2. The junction had 9 bases not matched to a gene; V was cut back by 2 bases and J by 2 bases. This CDR3 has 17 residues. Germline V lookup: CDR1 KGHSH, CDR2 LQKENI. In DNA, the CDR3 is TGTGCCAGCTCACCAAACGATGGCGGGAGCCCCTACAATGAGCAGTTCTTC. It specifies CASSPNDGGSPYNEQFF.

This sequence joins TRBV5-1 and TRBJ2-1; D is ambiguous. The CDR3 runs to 14 residues. CDR1 SGHRS and CDR2 YFSETQ come from the germline V gene. Trimming removed 4 bases from V and 2 bases from J, with 10 bases in between. This CDR3 is CASSQSAAYNEQFF. CDR3 bases: TGCGCCAGCAGCCAATCAGCCGCCTACAATGAGCAGTTCTTC. The variable domain in full, completed from reference TRBV5-1 and TRBJ2-1, reads KAGVTQTPRYLIKTRGQQVTLSCSPISGHRSVSWYQQTPGQGLQFLFEYFSETQRNKGNFPGRFSGRQFSNSRSEMNVSTLELGDSALYLCASSQSAAYNEQFFGPGTRLTVL.

This clone was observed a few times. The CDR3 sequence is CSVFRDTYQYF. The CDR3 nucleotides read TGCAGCGTTTTCCGGGACACCTATCAGTACTTC. The chain recombines TRBV29-1 with TRBJ2-4; D may be TRBD1 (6 bases). The V gene's germline CDR1 is SQVTM and CDR2 ANQGSEA. The CDR3 has 11 residues. Trimming stripped 5 bases from V and 12 bases from J, with 14 bases between.

The V and J genes are TRBV30 and TRBJ1-1; tentative D call: TRBD1 (5 bases). This CDR3 region has 14 residues. Trimming pared 0 bases from V and 3 bases from J, leaving 11 bases between. The V gene's germline CDR1 is GTSNPN and CDR2 SVGIG (reference sequence). CDR3 loop: CAWSVRSGHTEAFF. Here the CDR3 DNA reads TGTGCCTGGAGTGTACGATCGGGGCACACTGAAGCTTTCTTT.

The chain links TRBV2 to TRBJ2-1; TRBD2 aligns across 8 bases. V gave up 3 bases and J gave up 2 bases; unmatched junction bases: 0. Germline CDR1 is SNHLY and CDR2 is FYNNEI. The CDR3 contains 14 residues. CDR3 in DNA: TGTGCCAGCAGTGAGGGACTAGCCTACAATGAGCAGTTCTTC. This codes for CASSEGLAYNEQFF.

In its sample, this clone was seen a few times. The rearrangement joins TRBV27 to TRBJ1-1, with no clear D. CDR3 length: 12 residues. In germline, CDR1 is MNHEY, CDR2 SMNVEV (reference sequence). With 5 bases removed from V and 2 bases from J, the gap between germline ends came to 6 bases. CDR3 amino acids: CASSPGNTEAFF. CDR3 nucleotide sequence: TGTGCCAGCAGTCCAGGTAACACTGAAGCTTTCTTT.

The rearrangement uses TRBV5-8 and TRBJ2-1; 10 bases line up with TRBD2. The V gene end was trimmed by 0 bases and the J gene end by 6 bases; junction bases not matched to a gene: 3. The CDR3 contains 15 residues. Looked up from germline, CDR1 is SGHTS and CDR2 is YDEGEE. This CDR3 is CASSLVLAGVNEQFF. The CDR3 DNA sequence: TGTGCCAGCAGCTTGGTTCTAGCGGGAGTCAATGAGCAGTTCTTC. Filled out from reference TRBV5-8 and TRBJ2-1, the complete variable domain reads EAGVTQSPTHLIKTRGQQATLRCSPISGHTSVYWYQQALGLGLQFLLWYDEGEERNRGNFPPRFSGRQFPNYSSELNVNALELEDSALYLCASSLVLAGVNEQFFGPGTRLTVL.

The chain has TRBV7-9 and TRBJ2-7; TRBD2 is a possible D gene (5 bases). Trimming took 5 bases from V and 0 from J, leaving 20 bases between them. Germline V gives CDR1 SEHNR, CDR2 FQNEAQ (reference sequence). This CDR3 spans 17 amino acids. The CDR3 loop reads CASSPSRDLHSSYEQYF. CDR3 in DNA: TGTGCCAGCAGCCCTTCTCGGGATCTCCATAGCTCCTACGAGCAGTACTTC. Supplemented by reference TRBV7-9 and TRBJ2-7, the full variable domain reads DTGVSQNPRHKITKRGQNVTFRCDPISEHNRLYWYRQTLGQGPEFLTYFQNEAQLEKSRLLSDRFSAERPKGSFSTLEIQRTEQGDSAMYLCASSPSRDLHSSYEQYFGPGTRLTVT.

Only one count was recorded for this clone. The chain carries TRBV2 and TRBJ1-3; possible D gene TRBD1, 6 bases. V was clipped by 8 bases and J by 6 bases, with 17 bases between them. In germline, CDR1 is SNHLY, CDR2 FYNNEI. This CDR3 region has 14 residues. CDR3 protein: CASGDLQGPNTIYF. The CDR3 nucleotides are TGTGCCAGCGGGGACCTTCAGGGGCCAAACACCATATATTTT.

The rearrangement joins TRBV5-5 to TRBJ1-6, with TRBD1 identical over 7 bases. V lost 1 base, J lost 3 bases, and 4 bases stayed unmatched. Looked up from germline, CDR1 is SGHKS and CDR2 is YYEKEE (reference sequence). The CDR3 runs 16 residues. The chain's CDR3 is CASSLYRDSYNSPLHF. CDR3 sequence (DNA): TGTGCCAGCAGCTTGTACAGGGACAGCTATAATTCACCCCTCCACTTT.

V and J are TRBV5-1 and TRBJ2-7; 14 nucleotides match TRBD2. V trimming: 4 bases; J trimming: 9 bases; junction bases outside the gene matches: 6. In germline, CDR1 is SGHRS, CDR2 YFSETQ. The CDR3 is 14 residues long. The CDR3: CASSKGLAGVPQYF. CDR3 DNA: TGCGCCAGCAGCAAGGGACTAGCGGGAGTACCGCAGTACTTC.

The count of this clone is one. The chain couples TRBV5-6 to TRBJ2-2; 12 bases fit TRBD2. CDR3 length equals 18 residues. The germline V gene has CDR1 SGHDT and CDR2 YYEEEE. V lost 3 bases and J lost 1; bases outside the gene matches: 7. CDR3 coding DNA: TGTGCCAGCAGCTCGCCGGGACTAGCGGGCAAGAACACCGGGGAGCTGTTTTTT. This gives the protein CASSSPGLAGKNTGELFF.

J is TRBJ1-2 and V is TRBV27; possible D gene TRBD1, 6 bases. Germline V gives CDR1 MNHEY, CDR2 SMNVEV (reference sequence). The CDR3 length is 13 residues. V dropped 6 bases and J dropped 4 bases, with 12 bases sitting between them. Written as DNA, the CDR3 is TGTGCCAGCAGGCCGCCGGGGGCCTATGGCTACACCTTC. It translates to CASRPPGAYGYTF.

In its sample, this clone was seen once. The V gene is TRBV28, the J gene TRBJ2-7; D ambiguous. The CDR3 length is 12 residues. Germline lookup yields CDR1 MDHEN and CDR2 SYDVKM. V lost 3 bases, J lost 3 bases, and 6 bases lay in between. CDR3 nucleotides: TGTGCCAGCAGTTTTCGGGTCTACGAGCAGTACTTC. Translating gives CASSFRVYEQYF.

The chain joins TRBV30 to TRBJ2-7, with D possibly TRBD2 on 5 matching bases. Germline CDR1 is GTSNPN and CDR2 is SVGIG (reference sequence). V was pared by 4 bases and J by 0 bases, with 7 bases between. The CDR3 contains 12 residues. The CDR3, as DNA: TGTGCCTGGACTGGGAGCTCCTACGAGCAGTACTTC. Protein: CAWTGSSYEQYF.

This chain uses TRBV10-2 with TRBJ1-5; 9 bases are shared with TRBD1. The CDR3 extends over 15 amino acids. Unmatched junction bases numbered 4, after V lost 6 bases and J lost 1 base. Germline assignment: CDR1 WSHSY and CDR2 SAAADI. In DNA, the CDR3 is TGCGCCAGCAGAGGGGGACAGGGAAGCAATCAGCCCCAGCATTTT. This codes for CASRGGQGSNQPQHF.

This clone was observed a handful of times. The chain uses TRBV25-1 and TRBJ1-1; D call uncertain. CDR3 size: 12 residues. Trimming pared 2 bases from V and 5 bases from J, leaving 6 bases between. The germline V gene has CDR1 MGHDK and CDR2 SYGVNS. The chain's CDR3 is CASSEGWTEAFF. The DNA of the CDR3 is TGTGCCAGCAGTGAAGGGTGGACTGAAGCTTTCTTT.

This clone was detected only once. This chain uses TRBV29-1 with TRBJ1-5, with a weak D call TRBD1 (6 bases). This CDR3 is 15 amino acids long. The V end was cut by 6 bases, the J end by 4 bases, with 19 bases between. Germline V gives CDR1 SQVTM, CDR2 ANQGSEA. CDR3 sequence (DNA): TGCAGCGTCCAGACACAGGGTGAGGGTAATCAGCCCCAGCATTTT. Translated, it gives CSVQTQGEGNQPQHF.

This chain uses TRBV29-1 with TRBJ2-4; 9 bases align to TRBD1. Trimming took 7 bases from V and 8 from J; bases not matched to a gene: 9. Germline loops: CDR1 SQVTM, CDR2 ANQGSEA. The CDR3 is made up of 13 amino acids. CDR3 bases: TGCAGCGCGATACAGGGGGCGCGCGACATTCAGTACTTC. Translation gives CSAIQGARDIQYF.

This clone occurred once. This chain links TRBV27 with TRBJ1-2, with 8 nucleotides matching TRBD1. V shed 4 bases, J shed 4 bases, and the junction held 14 bases outside the gene matches. The CDR3 is 17 residues long. CDR1 is MNHEY, CDR2 SMNVEV, per germline (reference sequence). As DNA, the CDR3 is TGTGCCAGCAGTTCCTTTCTTTCCCGGACAGGGAGCTATGGCTACACCTTC. It yields the protein CASSSFLSRTGSYGYTF.

The J gene is TRBJ2-3, the V gene TRBV28; no definite D call. V dropped 2 bases and J dropped 8 bases, with 11 bases sitting between them. The CDR3 loop spans 13 amino acids. The germline V gene encodes CDR1 MDHEN and CDR2 SYDVKM. This CDR3 is CASSLSSPGTQYF. CDR3 bases: TGTGCCAGCAGTTTAAGCTCTCCCGGTACGCAGTATTTT.

The V gene is TRBV6-6, the J gene TRBJ1-5; 7 bases are shared with TRBD1. V lost 8 bases and J lost 9; bases outside the gene matches: 10. The CDR3 sequence is 13 residues long. Per the germline V gene, CDR1 is MNHNY and CDR2 is SVGAGI (reference sequence). CDR3 amino acids: CASFGRGDSPQHF. The CDR3 DNA is TGTGCCAGCTTCGGCAGGGGGGATTCGCCCCAGCATTTT.

V and J are TRBV28 and TRBJ2-2, with 8 bases lining up with TRBD1. Germline trimming cut 7 bases from V and 4 bases from J; bases unmatched to any gene: 2. The CDR3 is 13 amino acids. The germline CDR1 and CDR2 sequences are MDHEN and SYDVKM. CDR3 sequence reads: CASTDRVTGELFF. The DNA for the CDR3 is TGTGCCAGCACGGACAGGGTCACCGGGGAGCTGTTTTTT.